This entry lists 19 T cell receptor beta chains sequenced from one sample in a study of OX40 agonist ivuxolimab in advanced cancers. Method: immunoSEQ multiplex PCR; TCRdb's copy keeps in-frame clones and lacks some. This sample carries about 48,000 clones, about nine tenths of them seen once, and the ten largest clones take around 6.7%. Here the sequenced sample was CD4+ or CD8+ T cells sorted from blood, taken in a trial of the OX40 agonist ivuxolimab. These receptors all stem from an adult with an advanced solid tumor such as melanoma, head and neck, liver or kidney cancer.

This chain connects TRBV5-1 to TRBJ1-5, with 9 bases matching TRBD1. V gave up 4 bases and J gave up 5 bases; unmatched junction bases: 7. Germline lookup yields CDR1 SGHRS and CDR2 YFSETQ. The CDR3 totals 15 residues. CDR3 DNA sequence: TGCGCCAGCAGCCATCCGGGACAGGGATATCAGCCCCAGCATTTT. Translation: CASSHPGQGYQPQHF.

The V gene is TRBV18, the J gene TRBJ1-1, with D uncertain. This CDR3 has 15 residues. V dropped 0 bases and J dropped 0 bases, with 8 bases sitting between them. Per the germline V gene, CDR1 is KGHSH and CDR2 is LQKENI. CDR3 DNA sequence: TGTGCCAGCTCACCACCGAGAGCGGTGAACACTGAAGCTTTCTTT. It translates to CASSPPRAVNTEAFF. Full variable domain (missing parts from reference TRBV18 and TRBJ1-1): NAGVMQNPRHLVRRRGQEARLRCSPMKGHSHVYWYRQLPEEGLKFMVYLQKENIIDESGMPKERFSAEFPKEGPSILRIQQVVRGDSAAYFCASSPPRAVNTEAFFGQGTRLTVV.

The chain is built from TRBV7-9 and TRBJ2-5; D unclear. CDR3 length: 15 amino acids. Germline loops: CDR1 SEHNR, CDR2 FQNEAQ (reference sequence). Trimming took 0 bases from V and 8 from J, leaving 16 bases between them. The CDR3 sequence: CASSLAFGDLDTQYF. The CDR3 region has the DNA TGTGCCAGCAGCTTAGCGTTCGGAGACCTAGATACCCAGTACTTC. The whole variable domain, filled in from reference TRBV7-9 and TRBJ2-5, reads DTGVSQNPRHKITKRGQNVTFRCDPISEHNRLYWYRQTLGQGPEFLTYFQNEAQLEKSRLLSDRFSAERPKGSFSTLEIQRTEQGDSAMYLCASSLAFGDLDTQYFGPGTRLLVL.

This chain links TRBV13 with TRBJ2-5; D tentatively reads TRBD1 or TRBD2 (5 bases each). Germline V CDR1 and CDR2: PRHDT, FYEKMQ (reference sequence). The CDR3 is 14 residues long. V was trimmed by 5 bases and J by 2 bases, leaving 12 bases between them. CDR3 protein: CASSAGTEQETQYF. The CDR3 DNA is TGTGCCAGCAGCGCCGGGACGGAGCAAGAGACCCAGTACTTC.

The genes are TRBV7-8 and TRBJ2-5; D not certain. V dropped 1 base and J dropped 1 base, with 7 bases sitting between them. Germline V gene lookup returns CDR1 SGHVS and CDR2 FQNEAQ. This CDR3 is built from 14 residues. Here the CDR3 DNA reads TGTGCCAGCAGCTTAGGGGTGGGCCAAGAGACCCAGTACTTC. It encodes CASSLGVGQETQYF.

This clone was detected once. The chain combines TRBV19 with TRBJ1-1; D is unclear. The CDR3 runs to 15 residues. Germline V gives CDR1 LNHDA, CDR2 SQIVND (reference sequence). V was shortened by 5 bases and J by 5 bases, with 18 bases between the two germline ends. CDR3 sequence reads: CASSPIHQSATEAFF. CDR3 in DNA: TGTGCCAGTAGTCCGATTCACCAATCGGCGACTGAAGCTTTCTTT.

J is TRBJ2-3 and V is TRBV7-6; 8 nucleotides line up with TRBD1. Germline values: CDR1 SGHVS, CDR2 FNYEAQ. After removal of 5 bases from V and 4 bases from J, the junction contained 8 bases not matched to a gene. This CDR3 region has 15 residues. CDR3 DNA: TGTGCCAGCAGCCGCGGGACAGGAGTTGCAGATACGCAGTATTTT. Protein sequence: CASSRGTGVADTQYF.

The chain joins TRBV18 to TRBJ2-7; D may be TRBD1 (6 bases). Germline CDR1 KGHSH, CDR2 LQKENI. This CDR3 has 14 amino acids. V lost 5 bases to trimming and J lost 1 base, with 12 bases between them. The CDR3 region is CASSSGQWSYEQYF. CDR3 DNA: TGTGCCAGCTCATCCGGACAGTGGTCCTACGAGCAGTACTTC.

The V and J genes are TRBV5-1 and TRBJ2-1, with a tentative D call TRBD2 (5 bases). Germline V gene data show CDR1 as SGHRS and CDR2 as YFSETQ. The CDR3 length is 16 residues. Deletions cut 4 bases from V and 0 bases from J, with 14 bases between. The CDR3 DNA sequence: TGCGCCAGCAGCACGGACGGACTTAGCTCCTACAATGAGCAGTTCTTC. Protein product: CASSTDGLSSYNEQFF.

The chain is built from TRBV30 and TRBJ1-5; TRBD1 agrees at 12 bases. This CDR3 has 15 amino acids. Germline loops: CDR1 GTSNPN, CDR2 SVGIG (reference sequence). The trim removed 2 bases at V and 7 bases at J, leaving 6 bases unmatched. CDR3 DNA sequence: TGTGCCTGGAGTCCGGGACAGGGGGCGGGGCAGCCCCAGCATTTT. It specifies CAWSPGQGAGQPQHF.

This clone has just one count. This chain links TRBV5-4 with TRBJ2-7; tentatively, D is TRBD1 (6 bases). Germline CDR1 reads SGHNT; CDR2 reads YYREEE (reference sequence). The CDR3 loop spans 14 amino acids. V dropped 0 bases and J dropped 2 bases, with 9 bases sitting between them. The CDR3 loop is CASSLGQEAYEQYF. CDR3 DNA: TGTGCCAGCAGCTTGGGACAGGAAGCCTACGAGCAGTACTTC.

V is TRBV30 and J is TRBJ1-2; D ambiguous. The germline V gene has CDR1 GTSNPN and CDR2 SVGIG (reference sequence). The V end was cut by 4 bases, the J end by 3 bases, with 3 bases between. CDR3 length equals 10 residues. The CDR3 region has the DNA TGTGCCTGGATCGACTATGGCTACACCTTC. Encoded protein: CAWIDYGYTF.

The V gene is TRBV11-3, the J gene TRBJ2-3; TRBD2 aligns across 15 bases. Germline CDR1 SGHNT, CDR2 YENEEA. CDR3 length equals 18 residues. Trimming removed 5 bases from V and 0 bases from J; junction bases left unmatched: 6. CDR3 nucleotide sequence: TGTGCCAGCAGCCCCTGGACTAGCGGGGGGGCAAGCACAGATACGCAGTATTTT. This sequence encodes CASSPWTSGGASTDTQYF.

The chain carries TRBV9 and TRBJ2-5; D possibly corresponds to TRBD2 (6 bases). CDR3 size: 16 residues. V was clipped by 0 bases and J by 1 base, with 13 bases between them. Germline CDR1 is SGDLS and CDR2 is YYNGEE. For the CDR3, the DNA is TGTGCCAGCAGCGTAGCTTCTATCGGGAGCCAAGAGACCCAGTACTTC. This codes for CASSVASIGSQETQYF.

This sequence joins TRBV27 and TRBJ1-3; TRBD1 might be the D (5 bases). The CDR3 loop spans 15 amino acids. V was shortened by 8 bases and J by 4 bases, with 18 bases between the two germline ends. The germline CDR1 and CDR2 sequences are MNHEY and SMNVEV (reference sequence). The CDR3 spells CASGIAGTAGNTIYF. CDR3 DNA: TGTGCCAGCGGGATAGCCGGGACCGCCGGAAACACCATATATTTT.

This chain links TRBV10-2 with TRBJ2-2, with D tentatively TRBD1 or TRBD2 (6 bases each). Per the germline V gene, CDR1 is WSHSY and CDR2 is SAAADI. This CDR3 region has 16 residues. Deletions cut 0 bases from V and 4 bases from J, with 12 bases between. The CDR3 DNA sequence: TGCGCCAGCAGTGAGTCCGGGGGCTCGGGCACCGGGGAGCTGTTTTTT. Residues: CASSESGGSGTGELFF.

V gene TRBV19 combines with J gene TRBJ1-2; D remains unclear. This CDR3 comprises 16 residues. Germline loops: CDR1 LNHDA, CDR2 SQIVND (reference sequence). With 0 bases removed from V and 3 bases from J, the gap between germline ends came to 14 bases. The CDR3 reads CASSIDPTDGDYGYTF. CDR3 DNA: TGTGCCAGTAGTATAGATCCAACCGACGGGGACTATGGCTACACCTTC.

This clone was observed a single time. The rearrangement links TRBV27 to TRBJ2-1; TRBD2 might be the D (6 bases). CDR1 MNHEY and CDR2 SMNVEV come from the germline V gene (reference sequence). This CDR3 is built from 13 residues. V lost 2 bases to trimming and J lost 7 bases, with 9 bases between them. CDR3 residues: CASSLGGKNEQFF. CDR3 coding DNA: TGTGCCAGCAGTTTAGGCGGGAAGAATGAGCAGTTCTTC.

The chain combines TRBV12-5 with TRBJ1-2; possibly TRBD1 for D (5 bases). This CDR3 is 13 amino acids long. The V end was cut by 2 bases, the J end by 4 bases, with 8 bases between. Germline V CDR1 and CDR2: LGHNT, FRNRAP. For the CDR3, the DNA is TGTGCTAGTGGTTTGAGTGGGGGCTATGGCTACACCTTC. Its translation is CASGLSGGYGYTF.